These 23 T cell receptor beta chains were all obtained from the same sample, sequenced in a study of blood T cell repertoires in COVID-19. Produced via immunoSEQ multiplex PCR; TCRdb's table is partial and in-frame only. Of roughly 65,000 clones in the sample, 60% to 85% were seen once. Sequencing input: peripheral blood. These receptors all stem from a man in his 60s with acute or convalescent COVID-19.

A few counts support this clone. The CDR3 DNA reads as TGTGCCAGCAGTGACGACGGAGAGAACACTGAAGCTTTCTTT. It codes for CASSDDGENTEAFF. The V call is TRBV6-4, the J call TRBJ1-1; D unresolved. V gave up 2 bases and J gave up 1 base, with 8 bases separating them. The CDR3 spans 14 residues. Per germline, CDR1 MRHNA and CDR2 SNTAGT.

The chain recombines TRBV19 with TRBJ1-2; D unresolved. Trimming took 9 bases from V and 2 from J, leaving 7 bases between them. The CDR3 has 11 residues. Germline CDR1 LNHDA, CDR2 SQIVND (reference sequence). The CDR3 DNA reads as TGTGCCAGCCTTCAGAACTATGGCTACACCTTC. Translated: CASLQNYGYTF. The entire variable domain, with the rest obtained from reference TRBV19 and TRBJ1-2, is as follows: DGGITQSPKYLFRKEGQNVTLSCEQNLNHDAMYWYRQDPGQGLRLIYYSQIVNDFQKGDIAEGYSVSREKKESFPLTVTSAQKNPTAFYLCASLQNYGYTFGSGTRLTVV.

This clone has just a few counts. This chain joins TRBV7-2 and TRBJ2-1, with a weak D call TRBD1 (6 bases). The V gene lost 5 bases and the J gene lost 5 bases, with 19 bases spanning the gap. The germline V gene has CDR1 SGHTA and CDR2 FQGNSA. The CDR3 runs 16 residues. The CDR3 is CASSPRLRGLNNEQFF. The CDR3 DNA is TGTGCCAGCAGCCCCAGGCTCAGGGGCCTAAACAATGAGCAGTTCTTC. The whole variable domain, filled in from reference TRBV7-2 and TRBJ2-1, reads GAGVSQSPSNKVTEKGKDVELRCDPISGHTALYWYRQSLGQGLEFLIYFQGNSAPDKSGLPSDRFSAERTGGSVSTLTIQRTQQEDSAVYLCASSPRLRGLNNEQFFGPGTRLTVL.

In its sample, this clone was seen a few times. The chain recombines TRBV18 with TRBJ2-6; TRBD1 might be the D (6 bases). The germline V gene has CDR1 KGHSH and CDR2 LQKENI. The CDR3 spans 17 residues. V dropped 3 bases and J dropped 0 bases, with 12 bases sitting between them. CDR3 loop: CASSPLQGSSGANVLTF. In nucleotides, the CDR3 is TGTGCCAGCTCACCTTTACAGGGTTCCTCTGGGGCCAACGTCCTGACTTTC.

J is TRBJ2-7 and V is TRBV3-1 (or the pseudogene TRBV3-2); D is possibly TRBD2 (6 bases). V was pared by 0 bases and J by 5 bases, with 11 bases between. The CDR3 totals 14 residues. Germline V CDR1 and CDR2: LGHDT, YNNKEL (reference sequence). The DNA for the CDR3 is TGTGCCAGCAGCCAAGATGGCGGGGTCCACGAGCAGTACTTC. As protein: CASSQDGGVHEQYF.

This clone is a singleton in its sample. The chain uses TRBV5-1 and TRBJ2-5; tentatively, D is TRBD2 (6 bases). This CDR3 contains 13 residues. Germline loops: CDR1 SGHRS, CDR2 YFSETQ. Trimming left V 4 bases short and J 5 bases short, with 12 bases between. The CDR3 spells CASSPGDRETQYF. The CDR3 nucleotides are TGCGCCAGCAGCCCGGGGGATAGGGAGACCCAGTACTTC. Full variable domain (rest looked up from reference TRBV5-1 and TRBJ2-5): KAGVTQTPRYLIKTRGQQVTLSCSPISGHRSVSWYQQTPGQGLQFLFEYFSETQRNKGNFPGRFSGRQFSNSRSEMNVSTLELGDSALYLCASSPGDRETQYFGPGTRLLVL.

The rearrangement links TRBV5-5 to TRBJ1-1, with 8 bases identical to TRBD1. The germline CDR1 and CDR2 sequences are SGHKS and YYEKEE (reference sequence). The CDR3 covers 16 residues. Trimming at V came to 4 bases and at J to 5 bases, leaving 13 bases not matched to a gene. For the CDR3, the DNA is TGTGCCAGCAGCCCAGGACAGGGTTACTCTTTTACTGAAGCTTTCTTT. It codes for CASSPGQGYSFTEAFF. Drawing the rest from reference TRBV5-5 and TRBJ1-1, the complete variable domain is DAGVTQSPTHLIKTRGQQVTLRCSPISGHKSVSWYQQVLGQGPQFIFQYYEKEERGRGNFPDRFSARQFPNYSSELNVNALLLGDSALYLCASSPGQGYSFTEAFFGQGTRLTVV.

The chain employs TRBV28 and TRBJ1-2, with TRBD1 identical over 8 bases. Looked up from germline, CDR1 is MDHEN and CDR2 is SYDVKM. The CDR3 consists of 15 residues. The J segment lost 0 bases and the V segment lost 4 bases, leaving 4 bases of the junction unmatched. The CDR3 loop reads CASSYPTGANYGYTF. CDR3 bases: TGTGCCAGCAGTTATCCGACAGGGGCTAACTATGGCTACACCTTC.

J is TRBJ1-1 and V is TRBV6-4; D not resolved. This CDR3 is 10 amino acids long. Trimming removed 6 bases from V and 5 bases from J, with 4 bases in between. CDR1 is MRHNA, CDR2 SNTAGT, per germline. The CDR3 spells CASRSTEAFF. The CDR3 DNA reads as TGTGCCAGCAGGTCGACTGAAGCTTTCTTT.

The chain has TRBV19 and TRBJ2-7; 7 nucleotides agree with TRBD1. Germline V gene sequence: CDR1 LNHDA, CDR2 SQIVND (reference sequence). Trimming cost V 3 bases and J 4 bases; bases outside gene matches: 9. This CDR3 spans 15 amino acids. CDR3 residues: CASSIQTGSAYEQYF. For the CDR3, the DNA is TGTGCCAGTAGTATCCAGACAGGGTCGGCTTACGAGCAGTACTTC.

This rearrangement joins TRBV4-3 to TRBJ2-5, with 7 nucleotides matching TRBD1. The CDR3 totals 15 residues. The V gene end was trimmed by 2 bases and the J gene end by 1 base; junction bases not matched to a gene: 4. Germline CDR1 is LGHNA and CDR2 is YSLEER. The CDR3: CASSQRRTGQETQYF. The CDR3 bases are TGCGCCAGCAGCCAACGTCGGACAGGCCAAGAGACCCAGTACTTC.

The V call is TRBV14, the J call TRBJ2-1; TRBD1 aligns across 10 bases. The trim removed 0 bases at V and 3 bases at J, leaving 5 bases unmatched. Germline CDR1 is SGHDN and CDR2 is FVKESK. This CDR3 has 17 residues. CDR3 protein: CASSQDFWDRGYNEQFF. The CDR3 nucleotides are TGTGCCAGCAGCCAAGATTTTTGGGACAGGGGCTACAATGAGCAGTTCTTC.

The chain joins TRBV24-1 to TRBJ2-1; 9 nucleotides match TRBD2. Germline CDR1 and CDR2: KGHDR and SFDVKD. The CDR3 sequence is 13 residues long. V gave up 12 bases and J gave up 9 bases; unmatched junction bases: 11. CDR3 protein: CAAASRGGGEQFF. The DNA of the CDR3 is TGTGCCGCTGCCTCGCGGGGGGGTGGTGAGCAGTTCTTC.

This clone has a handful of counts. The chain recombines TRBV4-1 with TRBJ1-5; perhaps TRBD1 as D (6 bases). The CDR3 has 14 amino acids. Trimming removed 4 bases at V and 4 bases at J, with 11 bases between. The V gene's germline CDR1 is MGHRA and CDR2 YSYEKL. Here the CDR3 reads CASSLGQPNQPQHF. CDR3 nucleotide sequence: TGCGCCAGCAGCCTAGGACAGCCTAATCAGCCCCAGCATTTT.

The V call is TRBV9, the J call TRBJ2-3; the match to TRBD2 covers 8 bases. CDR1 is SGDLS, CDR2 YYNGEE, per germline. The V gene end was trimmed by 3 bases and the J gene end by 6 bases; junction bases not matched to a gene: 12. The CDR3 length is 16 residues. The CDR3 sequence: CASSARAGADSDTQYF. Here the CDR3 DNA reads TGTGCCAGCAGCGCCCGAGCGGGGGCAGACAGTGATACGCAGTATTTT.

The rearrangement uses TRBV7-8 and TRBJ1-4, with no clear D. The CDR3 contains 14 residues. V was pared by 5 bases and J by 6 bases, with 13 bases between. Germline CDR1 reads SGHVS; CDR2 reads FQNEAQ. CDR3 sequence: CASSPRERDEKLFF. CDR3 bases: TGTGCCAGCAGCCCCCGAGAACGGGATGAAAAACTGTTTTTT.

The CDR3 sequence: CASSPGDFTEAFF. CDR3 nucleotide sequence: TGTGCCAGCAGCCCAGGGGATTTTACTGAAGCTTTCTTT. The genes are TRBV7-3 and TRBJ1-1; possibly TRBD1 for D (6 bases). Germline CDR1 is SGHTA and CDR2 is FQGTGA. V lost 5 bases, J lost 5 bases, and 12 bases lay in between. The CDR3 has 13 amino acids.

The CDR3 region is CASSPNPPYEQYF. As DNA, the CDR3 is TGTGCCAGCAGTCCTAACCCACCCTACGAGCAGTACTTC. The chain uses TRBV27 and TRBJ2-7; the D is unclear. The V end lost 5 bases, the J end lost 2 bases, and 10 bases lay between the germline ends. The CDR3 extends over 13 amino acids. Germline CDR1 and CDR2: MNHEY and SMNVEV (reference sequence).

This clone was detected only once. The chain carries TRBV2 and TRBJ1-5, with TRBD1 identical over 8 bases. Trimming took 7 bases from V and 6 from J; bases not matched to a gene: 8. The CDR3 runs to 14 residues. From germline, CDR1 is SNHLY and CDR2 FYNNEI. The CDR3: CASNGQGKGQPQHF. The CDR3 nucleotides are TGTGCCAGCAACGGACAGGGTAAGGGTCAGCCCCAGCATTTT.

The chain links TRBV6-1 to TRBJ2-2, with 9 bases fitting TRBD2. The trim removed 3 bases at V and 2 bases at J, leaving 13 bases unmatched. The length of the CDR3 is 19 residues. Germline lookup yields CDR1 MNHNS and CDR2 SASEGT. In DNA form, the CDR3 reads TGTGCCAGCAGTGATCCCCCCGGGCTAGCGGGGAGTAACACCGGGGAGCTGTTTTTT. This codes for CASSDPPGLAGSNTGELFF.

The rearrangement uses TRBV10-3 and TRBJ2-2; D may be TRBD1 (5 bases). V was trimmed by 7 bases and J by 1 base, leaving 10 bases between them. The CDR3 consists of 14 residues. Germline V gene sequence: CDR1 ENHRY, CDR2 SYGVKD. CDR3 residues: CAITPTGNTGELFF. DNA for the CDR3: TGTGCCATCACCCCAACAGGGAACACCGGGGAGCTGTTTTTT.

J is TRBJ1-3 and V is TRBV5-8, with D possibly TRBD1 on 5 matching bases. The CDR3 contains 15 residues. Trimming removed 4 bases at V and 1 base at J, with 12 bases between. The germline V gene encodes CDR1 SGHTS and CDR2 YDEGEE. The CDR3 DNA reads TGTGCCAGCAGCCCCCAGGGTGATTCTGGAAACACCATATATTTT. Protein sequence: CASSPQGDSGNTIYF.

As to this clone: It may be a read error: a sequence one base away is much more abundant. The V gene is TRBV5-1, the J gene TRBJ1-1; a possible D gene is TRBD1 (5 bases). The CDR3 spans 13 residues. The V gene's germline CDR1 is SGHRS and CDR2 YFSETQ. CDR3 in DNA: TGCGTCAGCAGCCCAGACAGCAACACTGAAGCTTTCTTT. Amino acid sequence: CVSSPDSNTEAFF.